What follows is one TCR beta chain and its context. Its antigen is currently not known. No qualities accompany the bases; no much larger clone lies one base away. This specimen comes from a study of immune evolution from preneoplasia to lung adenocarcinoma (dated by TCRdb to 2020 to 2023). General notes on the study: HLA loss of heterozygosity was seen in about 7.6%, 15% and 36% of AIS, MIA and ADC lesions, and in no AAH lesions. The study profiled immune contexture across lung adenocarcinoma precursors and invasive adenocarcinoma using immune gene expression, TCR sequencing and multiplex immunofluorescence. Resected precursor lesions (AAH, AIS, MIA) and invasive adenocarcinomas were compared against paired morphologically normal lung tissue. The sample size depended on which specimens were available, not on a prior power calculation. Whole exome sequencing and methylation data from the same cohort of nodules were integrated with the immune data. A total of under 60 patients with pulmonary nodules who underwent surgical resection were included in the overall cohort. TCR sequencing data were obtained from around 56 patients. It was reported in the study that about a hundred samples were used for TCR sequencing. POLYSOLVER was used to infer Class I HLA alleles from exome data, while LOHHLA was used to detect allele-specific HLA loss.

Using the immunoSEQ hsTCRbeta Kit, TCR beta CDR3 regions were sequenced from DNA. Per the authors' processing: The ImmunoSEQ Analyzer was used to analyse the TCR sequencing data. T cell clonality was defined as 1 minus Pielou's evenness, as computed on productive rearrangements. The inverse Simpson index, applied to productive templates, was used to measure T cell diversity. T cell density was TCR beta template counts normalized to usable DNA, estimated by amplifying and sequencing housekeeping genes. Two-sided Kruskal-Wallis tests were used to compare TCR metrics across histologic stages. This immuneACCESS table, as held by TCRdb, lists in-frame sequences with V and J called but not all clones. Of the missing ones, under half trace to an unresolved V gene in checked studies; the others have no known cause. Clone size and the V and J calls come from that table; the DNA yielded D and trimming. The sample table shows 3,000 to 4,500 clones, and 80% are seen once. About 5% of the sample rests with the top ten.

The patients had resection in Japan or China between about 2013 and 2018. Histologic diagnosis of each case was confirmed independently by two lung cancer pathologists on H&E slides. To enrich premalignant or tumor cells for nucleic acid extraction, macro-dissection was performed after pathologic assessment. FFPE tissue was used for DNA isolation with the AllPrep DNA/RNA FFPE Kit. Spanning cysteine to phenylalanine, the CDR3 consists of 11 amino acids. Only the CDR3 DNA is retained, 33 bases long and in frame from the first base. V loses 2 bases, J loses 11 bases, and the germline ends lie 10 bases apart. In the germline V gene, CDR1 corresponds to MGHRA and CDR2 to YSYEKL. Summary of the overall study and its limitations: Compared with EGFR-mutant or double wild-type lesions, KRAS-mutant nodules had the highest T cell clonality. Because every patient came from Japan and China, how well the results apply to Western populations was uncertain. Normal lung had the highest top T cell clone frequencies, which appeared to decline progressively from AAH through AIS, MIA and invasive adenocarcinoma. The findings were based on association rather than direct causation, and larger cohorts with long-term follow-up and longitudinal biopsies were deemed needed. Clonality was highest in normal lung, while later-stage lesions appeared to have lower clonality but higher T cell density and diversity.

Rearrangement joined TRBV4-1 to TRBJ2-7, and TRBD1 may be the D gene, going by 6 matching bases. Sequenced: FFPE lung adenocarcinoma in situ tissue. The sample's cell subset or site label, in plain terms: preinvasive adenocarcinoma in situ (AIS). The sequence came from a person aged 70 to 80 with lung adenocarcinoma. The DNA reads TGCGCCAGCAGCCAAAGGACAGAGAAGTACTTC. This gives the protein CASSQRTEKYF.